The TCR beta chain described here comes from a study of blood T cell repertoires in COVID-19. About the research overall: COVID-19 samples from acute and convalescent phases originated in the United States, Italy and Spain. PBMCs, B-cell-depleted T cells, or T cells provided the cDNA or gDNA that made up the material.

Followed over time, Seattle patients had been enrolled while infection was active. Measured with immunoSEQ multiplex PCR; TCRdb has only the in-frame clones, and not every one. The sample holds 100,000 to 150,000 clones; around 90% are singletons and the top ten take 3.8%. The specimen sequenced was peripheral blood. The TCR sequence derives from a woman aged 55-69 years with COVID-19, enrolled during active disease.

CDR3 sequence reads: CASSLQGSGNTIYF. In DNA, the CDR3 is TGTGCCAGCAGCTTACAGGGGTCTGGAAACACCATATATTTT. The V call is TRBV5-6, the J call TRBJ1-3; 7 bases are shared with TRBD1. The trim removed 2 bases at V and 1 base at J, leaving 0 bases unmatched. CDR3 length: 14 residues. CDR1 and CDR2 (germline): SGHDT, YYEEEE.